This TCR beta chain was profiled in a study of beta chain features in type 1 diabetes (dated by TCRdb to 2017 to 2018). Describing the broader study: No differences in mean age, gender distribution, total cell number or subset yield were found between patients and healthy donors. A total of roughly 98,000,000 sorted cells were examined across all samples, and RNA yield correlated strongly with the number of cells per subset. The study compared the TCRB repertoires of sorted circulating CD4+ T cell subsets in recently diagnosed type 1 diabetes patients with those in matched healthy donors. Regulatory and stem cell-like memory subsets were obtained from only 8 patients and roughly eight healthy donors, while naive and central memory subsets were obtained from all 30 or so donors.

The High Capacity cDNA Reverse Transcription Kit was used to reverse transcribe all of the isolated RNA, meaning that expressed TCRB transcripts were what got sequenced. Naive, central memory and regulatory T cell samples underwent deep immunoSEQ sequencing, averaging about 3.57 million total reads per sample. Sorted cells were lysed in RLT buffer, and RNA was extracted using DNase-treated RNeasy Micro or Mini kits according to cell number. Each cell subset was processed separately to prevent cross-contamination, with patient and healthy donor samples processed together. The immunoSEQ multiplex PCR was used to amplify TCRB sequences from cDNA, yielding 87-bp fragments that span the CDR3 region. Sequencing of the amplicons was performed on the Illumina HiSeq platform. In the authors' own workflow: PCR bias was corrected computationally using synthetic template baselines, and reads within Hamming distance 2 were collapsed, with unmergeable singletons discarded. Reads were aligned against IMGT to assign V, D and J genes, CDR3 length and insertions or deletions at six rearrangement sites. Within each subset, clonotype counts were normalized to the number of sorted cells before true diversity and Gini coefficients were calculated with the tcR R package. Repertoire sharing was quantified using the overlap coefficient calculated on TCRB nucleotide sequences. Out-of-frame TCRB sequences from naive cells were analyzed as a proxy for the pre-selection repertoire. TCRdb's version of the immuneACCESS table is confined to in-frame rearrangements and falls short of the full clone set. An unresolved V gene accounts for under half of the shortfall where checked; the remainder is of unknown origin. That table gives V, J and clone size, and the DNA gave D and trimming. The sample table shows about 250,000 clones, and around 9.9% are seen once. The ten largest make up more than 0.015% of the sample.

From a lookup of the germline V gene, CDR1 and CDR2 are MDHEN and SYDVKM. Compared with germline, V lacks 5 bases and J lacks 1 base; bases without a gene match: 7. Its CDR3 holds 15 amino acids, cysteine through phenylalanine. The read is trimmed to its CDR3 DNA, 45 bases read in frame from base 1. Beyond this particular receptor, the publication reports: PCR might favor shorter templates, but patient and control samples were amplified and corrected together, so any skew would affect both groups equally. Fewer insertions and more nucleotide deletions at VDJ recombination sites were observed in patients with type 1 diabetes, implying thymic rearrangement abnormalities. Because the HLA sub-analyses included only small numbers of individuals, any influence of HLA type on TCRB rearrangement was left unresolved. Sequencing cDNA rather than genomic DNA could over-represent highly expressing activated cells, although activation and CD3 levels did not differ between groups. Naive, central memory and regulatory TCRB repertoires appeared to be more similar among patients than among healthy donors. Type 1 diabetes patients showed a moderate but significant shortening of TCRB CDR3 length in all four CD4+ subsets.

Each donor gave one peripheral blood draw, about 100 mL on average, collected into heparinised tubes. A BD FACSAria II was used to sort naive, central memory, regulatory and stem cell-like memory CD4+ T cells with a panel that included CD45RO, CCR7, CD25, CD127, CD95 and CD27. A purity above 98% was achieved for all sorted populations. PBMCs were isolated right away by Lymphoprep density gradient centrifugation and were stained directly, without culture. To minimize batch effects, samples were stained and sorted in pairs, one healthy donor with one patient per experiment. For this clone: Its binding antigen is unknown. Base qualities are not provided; no much larger clone lies one nucleotide away.

The clonotype originates from a young man with type 1 diabetes. Sequencing used naive CD4+ T cells from blood. The label giving this sample's cell subset or site can be read as: true naive CD4+ T cells. Recombination connected TRBV28 to TRBJ1-2, and TRBD1 matches 7 of the central bases. The nucleotide sequence is given as TGTGCCAGCAGTCTATTACAGGGGCTTAACTATGGCTACACCTTC. Its protein reads: CASSLLQGLNYGYTF.